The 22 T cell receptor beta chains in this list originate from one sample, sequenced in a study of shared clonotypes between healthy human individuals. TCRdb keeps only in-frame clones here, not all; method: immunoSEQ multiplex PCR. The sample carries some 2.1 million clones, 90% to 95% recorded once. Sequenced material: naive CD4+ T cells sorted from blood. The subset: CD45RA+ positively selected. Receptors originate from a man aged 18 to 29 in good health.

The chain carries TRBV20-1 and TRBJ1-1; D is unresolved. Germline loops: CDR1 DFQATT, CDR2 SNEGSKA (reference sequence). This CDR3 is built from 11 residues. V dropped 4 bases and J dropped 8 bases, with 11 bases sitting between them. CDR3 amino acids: CSAIKGKEAFF. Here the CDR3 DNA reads TGCAGTGCTATAAAGGGTAAAGAAGCTTTCTTT.

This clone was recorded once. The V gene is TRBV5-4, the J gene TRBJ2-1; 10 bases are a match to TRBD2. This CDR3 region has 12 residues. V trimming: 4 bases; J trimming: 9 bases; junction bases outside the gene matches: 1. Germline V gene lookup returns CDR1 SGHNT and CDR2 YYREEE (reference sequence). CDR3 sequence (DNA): TGTGCCAGCAGCGCTAGCGGGAGTGAGCAGTTCTTC. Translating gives CASSASGSEQFF.

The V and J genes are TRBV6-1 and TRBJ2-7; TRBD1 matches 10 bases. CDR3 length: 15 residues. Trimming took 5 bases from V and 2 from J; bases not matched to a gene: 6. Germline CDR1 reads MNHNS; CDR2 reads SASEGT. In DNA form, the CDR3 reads TGTGCCAGCAGTAGTCCGGGACAGGGGACCTACGAGCAGTACTTC. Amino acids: CASSSPGQGTYEQYF.

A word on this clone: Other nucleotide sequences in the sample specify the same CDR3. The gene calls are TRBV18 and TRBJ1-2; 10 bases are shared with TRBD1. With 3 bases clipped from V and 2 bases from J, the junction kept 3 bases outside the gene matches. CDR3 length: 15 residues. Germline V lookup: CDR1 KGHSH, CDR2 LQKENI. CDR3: CASSPGTGVNYGYTF. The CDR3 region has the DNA TGTGCCAGCTCACCCGGGACAGGGGTGAACTATGGCTACACCTTC. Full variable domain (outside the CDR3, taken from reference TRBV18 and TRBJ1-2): NAGVMQNPRHLVRRRGQEARLRCSPMKGHSHVYWYRQLPEEGLKFMVYLQKENIIDESGMPKERFSAEFPKEGPSILRIQQVVRGDSAAYFCASSPGTGVNYGYTFGSGTRLTVV.

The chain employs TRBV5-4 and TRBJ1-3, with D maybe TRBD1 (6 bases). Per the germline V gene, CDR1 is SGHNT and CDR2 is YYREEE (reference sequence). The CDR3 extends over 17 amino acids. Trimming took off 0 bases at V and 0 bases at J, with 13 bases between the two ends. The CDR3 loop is CASSLAGTHRSGNTIYF. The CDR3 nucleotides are TGTGCCAGCAGCTTGGCCGGGACACATCGCTCTGGAAACACCATATATTTT.

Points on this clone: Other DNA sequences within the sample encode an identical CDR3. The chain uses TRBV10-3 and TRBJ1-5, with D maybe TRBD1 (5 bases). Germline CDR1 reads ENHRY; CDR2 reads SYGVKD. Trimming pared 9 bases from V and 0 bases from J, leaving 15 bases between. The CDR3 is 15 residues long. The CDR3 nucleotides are TGTGCCATAAGAAAAGACAGAGATAGCAATCAGCCCCAGCATTTT. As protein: CAIRKDRDSNQPQHF.

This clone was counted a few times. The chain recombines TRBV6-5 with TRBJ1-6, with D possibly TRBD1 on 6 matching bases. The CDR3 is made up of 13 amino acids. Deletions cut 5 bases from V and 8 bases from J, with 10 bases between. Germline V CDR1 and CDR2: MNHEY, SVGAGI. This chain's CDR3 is CASSRTDDSPLHF. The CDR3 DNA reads TGTGCCAGCAGTAGGACAGACGATTCACCCCTCCACTTT.

The CDR3 region is CASSLTRADTGELFF. CDR3 bases: TGTGCCAGCAGCTTAACTAGGGCAGACACCGGGGAGCTGTTTTTT. V is TRBV11-2 and J is TRBJ2-2, with D perhaps TRBD2 (5 bases). Trimming shortened V by 2 bases and J by 3 bases, and 10 bases separated the two germline ends. The CDR3 runs 15 residues. CDR1 is SGHAT, CDR2 FQNNGV, per germline.

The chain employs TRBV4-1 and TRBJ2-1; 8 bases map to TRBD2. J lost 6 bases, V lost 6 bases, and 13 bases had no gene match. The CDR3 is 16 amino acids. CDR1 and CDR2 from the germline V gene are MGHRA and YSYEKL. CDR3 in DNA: TGCGCCAGCAGTGGTATAGCGGGACTCCCGCTCAATGAGCAGTTCTTC. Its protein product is CASSGIAGLPLNEQFF.

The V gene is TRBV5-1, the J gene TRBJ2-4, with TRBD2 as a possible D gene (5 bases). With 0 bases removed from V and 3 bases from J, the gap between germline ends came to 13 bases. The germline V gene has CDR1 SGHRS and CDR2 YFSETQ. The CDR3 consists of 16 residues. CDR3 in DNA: TGCGCCAGCAGCTTGGTAGGAGGTTTGGGCAAAAACATTCAGTACTTC. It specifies CASSLVGGLGKNIQYF.

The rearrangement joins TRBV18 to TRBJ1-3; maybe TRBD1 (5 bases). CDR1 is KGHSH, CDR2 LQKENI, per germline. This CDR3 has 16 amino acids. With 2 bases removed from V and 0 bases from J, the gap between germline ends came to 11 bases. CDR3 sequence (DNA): TGTGCCAGCTCACCAGTAGGAGACAGCTCTGGAAACACCATATATTTT. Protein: CASSPVGDSSGNTIYF.

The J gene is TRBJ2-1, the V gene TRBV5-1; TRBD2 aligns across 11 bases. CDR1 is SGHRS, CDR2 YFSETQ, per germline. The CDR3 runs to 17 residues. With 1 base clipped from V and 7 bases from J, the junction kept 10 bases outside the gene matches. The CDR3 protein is CASSLRAASGGLNEQFF. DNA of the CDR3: TGCGCCAGCAGCTTGAGGGCGGCTAGCGGGGGGTTGAATGAGCAGTTCTTC.

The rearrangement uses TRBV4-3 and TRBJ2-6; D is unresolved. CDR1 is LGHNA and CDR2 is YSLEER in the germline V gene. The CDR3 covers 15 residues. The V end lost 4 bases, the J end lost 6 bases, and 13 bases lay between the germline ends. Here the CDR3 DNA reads TGCGCCAGCAGCCCGAACACGGGTAAGGCCAACGTCCTGACTTTC. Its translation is CASSPNTGKANVLTF.

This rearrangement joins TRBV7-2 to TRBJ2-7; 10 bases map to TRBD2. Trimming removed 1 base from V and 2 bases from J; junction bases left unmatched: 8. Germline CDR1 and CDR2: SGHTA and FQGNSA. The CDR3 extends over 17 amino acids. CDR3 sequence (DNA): TGTGCCAGCAGCTTAGTTTTCCTAGCGGGAGAACCCTACGAGCAGTACTTC. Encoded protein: CASSLVFLAGEPYEQYF.

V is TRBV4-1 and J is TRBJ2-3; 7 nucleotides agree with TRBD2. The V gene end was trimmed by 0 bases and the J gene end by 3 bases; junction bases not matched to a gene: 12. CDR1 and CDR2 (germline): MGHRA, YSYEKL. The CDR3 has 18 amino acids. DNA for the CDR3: TGCGCCAGCAGCCAAGATCCGGGAGTAGCGGGTACTACAGATACGCAGTATTTT. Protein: CASSQDPGVAGTTDTQYF.

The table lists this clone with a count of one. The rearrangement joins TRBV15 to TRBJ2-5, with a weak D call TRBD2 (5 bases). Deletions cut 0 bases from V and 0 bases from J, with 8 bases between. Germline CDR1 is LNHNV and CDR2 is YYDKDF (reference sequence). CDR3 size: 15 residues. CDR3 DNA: TGTGCCACCAGCAGAGATGGCGGGTACCAAGAGACCCAGTACTTC. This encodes CATSRDGGYQETQYF. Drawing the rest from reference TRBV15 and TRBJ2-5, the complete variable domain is DAMVIQNPRYQVTQFGKPVTLSCSQTLNHNVMYWYQQKSSQAPKLLFHYYDKDFNNEADTPDNFQSRRPNTSFCFLDIRSPGLGDTAMYLCATSRDGGYQETQYFGPGTRLLVL.

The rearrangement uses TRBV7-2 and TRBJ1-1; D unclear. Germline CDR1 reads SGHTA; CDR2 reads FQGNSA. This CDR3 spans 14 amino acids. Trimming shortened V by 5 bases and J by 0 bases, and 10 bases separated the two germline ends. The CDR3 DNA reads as TGTGCCAGCAGCCTACAGACTTTGAACACTGAAGCTTTCTTT. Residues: CASSLQTLNTEAFF. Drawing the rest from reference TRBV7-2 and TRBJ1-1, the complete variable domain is GAGVSQSPSNKVTEKGKDVELRCDPISGHTALYWYRQSLGQGLEFLIYFQGNSAPDKSGLPSDRFSAERTGGSVSTLTIQRTQQEDSAVYLCASSLQTLNTEAFFGQGTRLTVV.

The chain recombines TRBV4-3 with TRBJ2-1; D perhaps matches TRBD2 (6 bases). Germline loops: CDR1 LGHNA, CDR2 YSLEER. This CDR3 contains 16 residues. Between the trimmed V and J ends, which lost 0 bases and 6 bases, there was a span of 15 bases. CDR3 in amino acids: CASSQEGGSRVNEQFF. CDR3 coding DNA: TGCGCCAGCAGCCAAGAAGGAGGGAGTAGGGTCAATGAGCAGTTCTTC.

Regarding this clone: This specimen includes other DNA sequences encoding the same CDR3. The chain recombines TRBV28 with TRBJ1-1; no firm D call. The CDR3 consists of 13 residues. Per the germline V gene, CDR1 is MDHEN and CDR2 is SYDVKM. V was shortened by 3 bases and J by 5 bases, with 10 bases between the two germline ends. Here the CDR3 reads CASSLPGGTEAFF. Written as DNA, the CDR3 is TGTGCCAGCAGTTTGCCGGGTGGTACTGAAGCTTTCTTT.

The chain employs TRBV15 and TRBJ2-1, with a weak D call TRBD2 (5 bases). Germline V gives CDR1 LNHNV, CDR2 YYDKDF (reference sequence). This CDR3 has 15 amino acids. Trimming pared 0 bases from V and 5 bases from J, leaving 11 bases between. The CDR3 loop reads CATSRDRGRNNEQFF. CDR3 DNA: TGTGCCACCAGCAGAGATAGAGGGCGGAACAATGAGCAGTTCTTC. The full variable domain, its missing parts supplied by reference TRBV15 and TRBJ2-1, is DAMVIQNPRYQVTQFGKPVTLSCSQTLNHNVMYWYQQKSSQAPKLLFHYYDKDFNNEADTPDNFQSRRPNTSFCFLDIRSPGLGDTAMYLCATSRDRGRNNEQFFGPGTRLTVL.

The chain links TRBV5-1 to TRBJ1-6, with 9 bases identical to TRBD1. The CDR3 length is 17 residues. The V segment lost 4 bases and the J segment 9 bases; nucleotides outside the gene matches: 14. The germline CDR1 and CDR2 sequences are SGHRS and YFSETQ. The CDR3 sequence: CASSPTEGQGMTSPLHF. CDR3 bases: TGCGCCAGCAGCCCAACCGAGGGACAGGGTATGACTTCACCCCTCCACTTT.

CDR3 sequence (DNA): TGTGCCAGCCTAAGCGGGGGCAAGACCCAGTACTTC. It yields the protein CASLSGGKTQYF. The chain carries TRBV25-1 and TRBJ2-5; TRBD2 matches 8 bases. V lost 8 bases and J lost 6; bases outside the gene matches: 5. Germline values: CDR1 MGHDK, CDR2 SYGVNS. There are 12 residues in the CDR3.